These 14 T cell receptor beta chains came from one sample sequenced in a study of human T cells and chemical hapten exposure. The time point here: patch test 1, 2 weeks after DPC sensitization. Treatment of the sample: therapeutic diphenylcyclopropenone sensitization with weekly scalp DPC. Each CDR3 protein is one row after TCRdb ran MiXCR on the RACE reads. Here the sample spans around 380,000 distinct CDR3 sequences, 4.8% being singletons. The sequenced sample was whole blood, obtained in connection with sensitization to the hapten diphenylcyclopropenone (DPC). The receptors were gathered from a woman aged 45-60 years with alopecia areata. Some clones in this sample may be carry-over from other donors' samples.

J is TRBJ2-1 and V is TRBV10-2; D may be TRBD1 (5 bases). From germline, CDR1 is WSHSY and CDR2 SAAADI. The V gene lost 6 bases and the J gene lost 5 bases, with 11 bases spanning the gap. This CDR3 region has 13 residues. The CDR3 DNA follows: TGCGCCAGCAGCCTAACAGGTCACAATGAGCAGTTCTTC. As protein: CASSLTGHNEQFF.

This clonotype was detected ten times or more. The rearrangement uses TRBV24-1 and TRBJ1-3, with a weak D call TRBD1 (5 bases). The CDR3 covers 19 residues. Germline CDR1 is KGHDR and CDR2 is SFDVKD. Trimming took off 1 base at V and 3 bases at J, with 21 bases between the two ends. DNA for the CDR3: TGTGCCACCAGTGATTTTCTTGGGACGACCCAACTTGATGGAAACACCATATATTTT. Its protein product is CATSDFLGTTQLDGNTIYF.

In its sample, this clonotype was seen many times. For the CDR3, the DNA is TGTGCCAGCAGCCAAGATGGGCAGGGAACTTACAATGAGCAGTTCTTC. This encodes CASSQDGQGTYNEQFF. The chain uses TRBV3-1 and TRBJ2-1; possible D gene TRBD1, 5 bases. The CDR3 extends over 16 amino acids. V was clipped by 0 bases and J by 4 bases, with 13 bases between them. The germline CDR1 and CDR2 sequences are LGHDT and YNNKEL (reference sequence).

This clonotype was detected many times. The chain employs TRBV6-6 and TRBJ2-1; TRBD1 aligns across 9 bases. The CDR3 consists of 13 residues. Germline lookup yields CDR1 MNHNY and CDR2 SVGAGI (reference sequence). V lost 4 bases to trimming and J lost 8 bases; unmatched junction nucleotides: 3. The CDR3 protein is CASSFTGGDEQFF. Here the CDR3 DNA reads TGTGCCAGCAGTTTTACAGGGGGCGATGAGCAGTTCTTC.

This clonotype was detected many times. The chain couples TRBV27 to TRBJ2-3; D may be TRBD1 (5 bases). Trimming shortened V by 8 bases and J by 6 bases, and 12 bases separated the two germline ends. The germline CDR1 and CDR2 sequences are MNHEY and SMNVEV (reference sequence). The CDR3 spans 12 residues. The CDR3 bases are TGTGCCAGCTCCCTCTCAGGGGATACGCAGTATTTT. Amino acid sequence: CASSLSGDTQYF.

This clonotype occurred many times. V usage is TRBV18 and J usage is TRBJ2-3, with D hard to call. The V gene's germline CDR1 is KGHSH and CDR2 LQKENI. The CDR3 runs to 14 residues. Between the trimmed V and J ends, which lost 3 bases and 1 base, there was a span of 8 bases. The CDR3 DNA is TGTGCCAGCTCACCCCTAGACGGCACAGATACGCAGTATTTT. It codes for CASSPLDGTDTQYF. Variable domain in full (rest from reference TRBV18 and TRBJ2-3): NAGVMQNPRHLVRRRGQEARLRCSPMKGHSHVYWYRQLPEEGLKFMVYLQKENIIDESGMPKERFSAEFPKEGPSILRIQQVVRGDSAAYFCASSPLDGTDTQYFGPGTRLTVL.

This clonotype was observed at least ten times. J is TRBJ1-1 and V is TRBV12-3 or TRBV12-4; D not certain. V dropped 5 bases and J dropped 1 base, with 14 bases sitting between them. The CDR3 is 15 amino acids. In DNA, the CDR3 is TGTGCCAGCAGTCCCCCCATGGGAGGGAACACTGAAGCTTTCTTT. The encoded protein is CASSPPMGGNTEAFF.

The chain joins TRBV27 to TRBJ2-1; no reliable D call. The CDR3 has 16 residues. V lost 0 bases, J lost 7 bases, and 16 bases lay in between. Germline assignment: CDR1 MNHEY and CDR2 SMNVEV (reference sequence). The CDR3 loop is CASSLSLGEVSNEQFF. Here the CDR3 DNA reads TGTGCCAGCAGTTTATCCCTCGGTGAAGTTTCTAATGAGCAGTTCTTC.

The table lists this clonotype with a few counts. The J gene is TRBJ1-2, the V gene TRBV27, with D perhaps TRBD1 (5 bases). Germline assignment: CDR1 MNHEY and CDR2 SMNVEV (reference sequence). CDR3 length equals 15 residues. Deletions cut 2 bases from V and 4 bases from J, with 14 bases between. CDR3 sequence: CASSLVRGSSYGYTF. CDR3 DNA: TGTGCCAGCAGTTTAGTGAGGGGCTCTAGCTATGGCTACACCTTC.

As to this clonotype: Given a much more abundant clone one base away, this may be a read error. This CDR3 is CSVQDRNQPQHF. The CDR3 nucleotides are TGCAGCGTTCAAGATCGCAATCAGCCCCAGCATTTT. The chain links TRBV29-1 to TRBJ1-5; D not certain. Germline V gene lookup returns CDR1 SQVTM and CDR2 ANQGSEA. The CDR3 length is 12 residues.

This clonotype was counted many times. The J gene is TRBJ2-5, the V gene TRBV5-1, with 7 bases fitting TRBD1. The V gene end was trimmed by 4 bases and the J gene end by 3 bases; junction bases not matched to a gene: 9. Germline-derived CDR1 and CDR2 are SGHRS and YFSETQ. This CDR3 region has 15 residues. The CDR3 loop is CASSLAGQAEETQYF. The DNA of the CDR3 is TGCGCCAGCAGCCTGGCAGGACAGGCGGAAGAGACCCAGTACTTC. Filled out from reference TRBV5-1 and TRBJ2-5, the complete variable domain reads KAGVTQTPRYLIKTRGQQVTLSCSPISGHRSVSWYQQTPGQGLQFLFEYFSETQRNKGNFPGRFSGRQFSNSRSEMNVSTLELGDSALYLCASSLAGQAEETQYFGPGTRLLVL.

The chain has TRBV20-1 and TRBJ2-2; D may be TRBD2 (6 bases). The CDR3 has 14 residues. Germline assignment: CDR1 DFQATT and CDR2 SNEGSKA (reference sequence). The CDR3 region has the DNA TGCAGGCCCGGGACTCCTAGGGACACCGGGGAGCTGTTTTTT. It yields the protein CRPGTPRDTGELFF.

To note about this clonotype: Possible read error: a much larger clone is one base away. V gene TRBV10-3 combines with J gene TRBJ2-7; D unresolved. CDR1 is ENHRY, CDR2 SYGVKD, per germline. The CDR3 has 12 residues. CDR3 nucleotide sequence: TGTGCCATCAGTGCAGTACCCTACAAGCAGTACTTC. Encoded protein: CAISAVPYKQYF.

This clonotype appeared many times. The chain carries TRBV7-9 and TRBJ2-3, with 7 bases that match TRBD1. The germline CDR1 and CDR2 sequences are SEHNR and FQNEAQ (reference sequence). V dropped 7 bases and J dropped 1; count of bases not matched to a gene: 11. This CDR3 has 16 residues. The CDR3 bases are TGTGCCAGCATAGGAGACCCGACAGGGCGCACAGATACGCAGTATTTT. This gives the protein CASIGDPTGRTDTQYF. The entire variable domain, with the rest obtained from reference TRBV7-9 and TRBJ2-3, is as follows: DTGVSQNPRHKITKRGQNVTFRCDPISEHNRLYWYRQTLGQGPEFLTYFQNEAQLEKSRLLSDRFSAERPKGSFSTLEIQRTEQGDSAMYLCASIGDPTGRTDTQYFGPGTRLTVL.